The 30 T cell receptor beta chains listed next were all sequenced from one sample in a study of blood T cell repertoires in COVID-19. Method: immunoSEQ multiplex PCR; TCRdb's copy keeps in-frame clones and lacks some. The sample contains hundreds of thousands of clones, 85% to 90% of which appear only once. The sample taken for sequencing was PBMCs or T cells enriched from blood (not recorded which). The origin of the receptors is a woman aged 18-35 years with acute COVID-19.

The CDR3 DNA is TGCGCCAGCAGCCGAGCTCTAAGGGGGGATACGCAGTATTTT. Translation: CASSRALRGDTQYF. The rearrangement joins TRBV4-1 to TRBJ2-3; D perhaps matches TRBD1 (6 bases). Germline lookup yields CDR1 MGHRA and CDR2 YSYEKL. The CDR3 covers 14 residues. Deletions cut 4 bases from V and 6 bases from J, with 14 bases between.

This sequence joins TRBV10-3 and TRBJ1-5, with D unclear. This CDR3 contains 12 residues. V was cut by 4 bases and J by 10 bases, with 11 bases left in between. Per germline, CDR1 ENHRY and CDR2 SYGVKD. Here the CDR3 DNA reads TGTGCCATCAGTGGACACCGTGGACCCCAGCATTTT. This gives the protein CAISGHRGPQHF.

The chain recombines TRBV28 with TRBJ1-2; 8 bases align to TRBD1. Losses at the gene ends were 6 bases for V and 4 bases for J; bases not matched to a gene: 10. The CDR3 runs 15 residues. CDR1 MDHEN and CDR2 SYDVKM come from the germline V gene. The CDR3 DNA reads TGTGCCAGCAGGCCACAGGGGGGGTCTGGCTATGGCTACACCTTC. It yields the protein CASRPQGGSGYGYTF.

This chain joins TRBV6-5 and TRBJ1-1; TRBD1 matches at 11 bases. The CDR3 spans 15 residues. Trimming removed 6 bases from V and 4 bases from J; junction bases left unmatched: 7. Germline CDR1 MNHEY, CDR2 SVGAGI. The CDR3 DNA follows: TGTGCCAGCAGGCGGACAGGGGGCTTGTTCACTGAAGCTTTCTTT. This translates into CASRRTGGLFTEAFF.

A single count supports this clone. The genes are TRBV2 and TRBJ1-1, with 8 bases identical to TRBD1. This CDR3 has 14 residues. The J segment lost 5 bases and the V segment lost 7 bases, leaving 9 bases of the junction unmatched. From germline, CDR1 is SNHLY and CDR2 FYNNEI. The CDR3 protein is CASIKFQGATEAFF. CDR3 in DNA: TGTGCCAGCATAAAATTCCAGGGGGCGACTGAAGCTTTCTTT.

The CDR3 DNA reads as TGTGCCAGCAGTGAAGAAATGGCATACGAGCAGTACTTC. Protein: CASSEEMAYEQYF. V usage is TRBV2 and J usage is TRBJ2-7; D is ambiguous. CDR1 is SNHLY, CDR2 FYNNEI, per germline. The germline V and J ends were trimmed by 1 base and 4 bases, with 8 bases remaining between them. There are 13 residues in the CDR3.

The V call is TRBV5-6, the J call TRBJ1-2, with 7 bases fitting TRBD1. Germline CDR1 SGHDT, CDR2 YYEEEE. This CDR3 has 14 residues. The J segment lost 5 bases and the V segment lost 4 bases, leaving 8 bases of the junction unmatched. The CDR3 DNA sequence: TGTGCCAGCAGCCAGGGGGGTAGTCGGTATGGCTACACCTTC. Translating it yields CASSQGGSRYGYTF.

The rearrangement uses TRBV7-3 and TRBJ1-2; 8 bases are shared with TRBD1. The V gene's germline CDR1 is SGHTA and CDR2 FQGTGA. V lost 5 bases to trimming and J lost 8 bases; unmatched junction nucleotides: 16. The CDR3 is 16 amino acids. This CDR3 reads CASSHQPPRQGHGYTF. The CDR3 DNA reads as TGTGCCAGCAGCCACCAACCCCCTCGACAGGGGCACGGCTACACCTTC.

This chain joins TRBV5-1 and TRBJ1-4, with D possibly TRBD1 on 6 matching bases. This CDR3 has 15 amino acids. Germline loops: CDR1 SGHRS, CDR2 YFSETQ. The V end was cut by 0 bases, the J end by 5 bases, with 11 bases between. CDR3 coding DNA: TGCGCCAGCAGCTTGGACGGACAGTTCAATGAAAAACTGTTTTTT. It specifies CASSLDGQFNEKLFF.

The CDR3 is CASRDPRTSDYEQFF. CDR3 in DNA: TGTGCCAGCAGGGATCCCCGGACTAGCGATTATGAGCAGTTCTTC. The chain carries TRBV7-9 and TRBJ2-1, with TRBD2 matching 9 bases. The CDR3 consists of 15 residues. CDR1 is SEHNR, CDR2 FQNEAQ, per germline (reference sequence). With V trimmed by 6 bases and J by 8 bases, 11 bases remained unmatched.

The rearrangement uses TRBV3-1 (or the pseudogene TRBV3-2) and TRBJ2-2; 13 bases map to TRBD2. Germline CDR1 and CDR2: LGHDT and YNNKEL (reference sequence). The CDR3 consists of 17 residues. V lost 4 bases to trimming and J lost 7 bases; unmatched junction nucleotides: 9. CDR3 region: CASSPSAGLAGDGELFF. CDR3 in DNA: TGTGCCAGCAGCCCATCGGCCGGACTAGCGGGAGACGGGGAGCTGTTTTTT.

The chain's CDR3 is CASSFPPGQGSYEQYF. CDR3 sequence (DNA): TGTGCCAGCAGTTTCCCCCCGGGACAGGGCTCCTACGAGCAGTACTTC. The gene calls are TRBV28 and TRBJ2-7, with 9 bases matching TRBD1. The CDR3 runs 16 residues. Germline trimming cut 3 bases from V and 0 bases from J; bases unmatched to any gene: 6. Germline values: CDR1 MDHEN, CDR2 SYDVKM.

The rearrangement links TRBV5-1 to TRBJ2-2; 7 nucleotides line up with TRBD2. The CDR3 contains 16 residues. Germline values: CDR1 SGHRS, CDR2 YFSETQ. V was pared by 3 bases and J by 2 bases, with 7 bases of the junction left unmatched. CDR3 amino acids: CASSYVPSGNTGELFF. CDR3 DNA sequence: TGCGCCAGCAGCTATGTTCCTAGCGGAAACACCGGGGAGCTGTTTTTT. Variable domain in full (rest from reference TRBV5-1 and TRBJ2-2): KAGVTQTPRYLIKTRGQQVTLSCSPISGHRSVSWYQQTPGQGLQFLFEYFSETQRNKGNFPGRFSGRQFSNSRSEMNVSTLELGDSALYLCASSYVPSGNTGELFFGEGSRLTVL.

CDR3 region: CASSLLPGKNYGYTF. CDR3 DNA: TGTGCCAGCAGCCTCCTCCCGGGAAAGAACTATGGCTACACCTTC. The J gene is TRBJ1-2, the V gene TRBV14; D is unclear. The CDR3 totals 15 residues. Deletions cut 4 bases from V and 2 bases from J, with 14 bases between. Germline-derived CDR1 and CDR2 are SGHDN and FVKESK.

The sample holds a few counts of this clone. The sample contains more than one DNA sequence encoding this CDR3. J is TRBJ2-6 and V is TRBV4-1; D gene unclear. Looked up from germline, CDR1 is MGHRA and CDR2 is YSYEKL. With 7 bases removed from V and 0 bases from J, the gap between germline ends came to 7 bases. This CDR3 is 14 amino acids long. Here the CDR3 reads CASTGSSGANVLTF. The DNA for the CDR3 is TGCGCCAGCACGGGTAGCTCTGGGGCCAACGTCCTGACTTTC.

The CDR3 DNA follows: TGTGCCTGGACAACCGGGACAAACGATGGCTACACCTTC. The encoded protein is CAWTTGTNDGYTF. The V and J genes are TRBV30 and TRBJ1-2; tentative D call: TRBD1 (6 bases). V was cut by 4 bases and J by 6 bases, with 15 bases left in between. Germline loops: CDR1 GTSNPN, CDR2 SVGIG (reference sequence). This CDR3 has 13 residues.

This chain joins TRBV25-1 and TRBJ1-2; possible D gene TRBD1, 5 bases. The CDR3 is 13 residues long. Germline-derived CDR1 and CDR2 are MGHDK and SYGVNS. V dropped 6 bases and J dropped 8 bases, with 16 bases sitting between them. The CDR3 coding sequence is TGTGCCAGCAGCACCCCGGGGGATAAAGGCTACACCTTC. Encoded protein: CASSTPGDKGYTF.

V and J are TRBV28 and TRBJ1-1, with TRBD1 matching 8 bases. The CDR3 is made up of 13 amino acids. Germline V lookup: CDR1 MDHEN, CDR2 SYDVKM. Trimming took 10 bases from V and 1 from J; bases not matched to a gene: 5. The DNA of the CDR3 is TGTGCCACCCAACAGGGGGGGAACACTGAAGCTTTCTTT. Translated: CATQQGGNTEAFF.

The chain recombines TRBV24-1 with TRBJ1-5; TRBD1 agrees at 7 bases. This CDR3 is built from 15 residues. J gave up 5 bases and V 3 bases, and 6 bases lay outside the gene matches. Per germline, CDR1 KGHDR and CDR2 SFDVKD. The CDR3 reads CATSDTSGGDQPQHF. The CDR3 region has the DNA TGTGCCACCAGTGATACCTCAGGGGGAGATCAGCCCCAGCATTTT.

This clone showed up just once. The V and J genes are TRBV7-2 and TRBJ2-7, with 9 bases that match TRBD2. Germline assignment: CDR1 SGHTA and CDR2 FQGNSA. The CDR3 is made up of 18 amino acids. V was clipped by 0 bases and J by 4 bases; unmatched bases: 13. CDR3 bases: TGTGCCAGCAGCTTAGCGGGCACTAGCGGGTCCCTCCTTTACGAGCAGTACTTC. It is translated as CASSLAGTSGSLLYEQYF. Based on the CDR3 plus reference TRBV7-2 and TRBJ2-7, the full variable domain is GAGVSQSPSNKVTEKGKDVELRCDPISGHTALYWYRQSLGQGLEFLIYFQGNSAPDKSGLPSDRFSAERTGGSVSTLTIQRTQQEDSAVYLCASSLAGTSGSLLYEQYFGPGTRLTVT.

The chain has TRBV25-1 and TRBJ1-1; D unclear. V was trimmed by 7 bases and J by 4 bases, leaving 7 bases between them. The CDR3 length is 11 residues. The germline gives CDR1 MGHDK, CDR2 SYGVNS. CDR3: CASTRRTEAFF. For the CDR3, the DNA is TGTGCCAGCACGAGGCGCACTGAAGCTTTCTTT.

The gene calls are TRBV30 and TRBJ1-2, with D uncertain. V was pared by 3 bases and J by 7 bases, with 9 bases between. The germline gives CDR1 GTSNPN, CDR2 SVGIG (reference sequence). CDR3 size: 11 residues. The CDR3 protein is CAWRFSGGYTF. The CDR3 region has the DNA TGTGCCTGGAGGTTCTCGGGTGGCTACACCTTC. The full variable domain, completed using reference TRBV30 and TRBJ1-2, is SQTIHQWPATLVQPVGSPLSLECTVEGTSNPNLYWYRQAAGRGLQLLFYSVGIGQISSEVPQNLSASRPQDRQFILSSKKLLLSDSGFYLCAWRFSGGYTFGSGTRLTVV.

V and J are TRBV7-3 and TRBJ2-6, with 9 bases matching TRBD1. V shed 3 bases, J shed 0 bases, and the junction held 6 bases outside the gene matches. This CDR3 spans 18 amino acids. Per germline, CDR1 SGHTA and CDR2 FQGTGA. CDR3 nucleotides: TGTGCCAGCAGCTTCCTAGGACAGGGGAACTCTGGGGCCAACGTCCTGACTTTC. Protein product: CASSFLGQGNSGANVLTF.

The CDR3, as DNA: TGTGCCAGCAGTGTGGACAGTAACTATGGCTACACCTTC. Translating it yields CASSVDSNYGYTF. The chain links TRBV27 to TRBJ1-2, with a weak D call TRBD1 (6 bases). This CDR3 comprises 13 residues. Germline values: CDR1 MNHEY, CDR2 SMNVEV (reference sequence). With 5 bases removed from V and 1 base from J, the gap between germline ends came to 8 bases.

The chain recombines TRBV5-1 with TRBJ1-6; D not certain. This CDR3 comprises 17 residues. V lost 1 base and J 13 bases, leaving 24 bases between the germline ends. Germline assignment: CDR1 SGHRS and CDR2 YFSETQ. The CDR3 region is CASSLLTILRASSPLHF. The CDR3 DNA is TGCGCCAGCAGCTTGCTTACGATCCTACGCGCCTCATCCCCCCTCCACTTT.

The CDR3 nucleotides read TGTGCCAGCAGCACGCTCAGGGGAAAGAACCCCTACGAGCAGTACTTC. Translated: CASSTLRGKNPYEQYF. This chain uses TRBV5-6 with TRBJ2-7, with D perhaps matching TRBD1 (6 bases). The germline gives CDR1 SGHDT, CDR2 YYEEEE. The CDR3 length is 16 residues. V was pared by 4 bases and J by 2 bases, with 19 bases between.

The chain is built from TRBV10-3 and TRBJ1-2, with D perhaps TRBD1 (6 bases). The CDR3 consists of 13 residues. Trimming left V 4 bases short and J 7 bases short, with 13 bases between. Germline V gene sequence: CDR1 ENHRY, CDR2 SYGVKD. The CDR3 loop reads CAISVWDNVGYTF. The CDR3 DNA follows: TGTGCCATCAGTGTGTGGGACAACGTTGGCTACACCTTC.

V gene TRBV5-4 combines with J gene TRBJ2-3; TRBD1 matches at 7 bases. Trimming cost V 5 bases and J 1 base; bases outside gene matches: 10. In germline, CDR1 is SGHNT, CDR2 YYREEE (reference sequence). The CDR3 contains 16 residues. The CDR3 DNA follows: TGTGCCAGCAGAACCTCCGGACAGGATGGCACAGATACGCAGTATTTT. The encoded protein is CASRTSGQDGTDTQYF.

The J gene is TRBJ1-1, the V gene TRBV7-9; 10 nucleotides align to TRBD1. This CDR3 has 17 residues. The V segment lost 3 bases and the J segment 0 bases; nucleotides outside the gene matches: 7. Per germline, CDR1 SEHNR and CDR2 FQNEAQ (reference sequence). CDR3 in amino acids: CASSFETGGYVNTEAFF. As DNA, the CDR3 is TGTGCCAGCAGCTTTGAGACAGGGGGCTACGTGAACACTGAAGCTTTCTTT.

V gene TRBV19 combines with J gene TRBJ1-5; no clear D. The CDR3 has 17 amino acids. Deletions cut 3 bases from V and 3 bases from J, with 18 bases between. CDR1 and CDR2 (germline): LNHDA, SQIVND (reference sequence). As DNA, the CDR3 is TGTGCCAGTAGTATGGGTCGACGCCGCGGGGACAATCAGCCCCAGCATTTT. Protein sequence: CASSMGRRRGDNQPQHF.